This T cell receptor (beta chain) was retrieved from a study of control samples from healthy donors and cancer patients. V was clipped by 3 bases and J by 11 bases; unmatched bases: 10. Germline assignment: CDR1 LGHNA and CDR2 YSLEER. There are 15 residues in the CDR3. Measured with immunoSEQ multiplex PCR; TCRdb has only the in-frame clones, and not every one. The sample has roughly 200,000 clones; roughly 94% are singletons. The gene calls are TRBV4-3 and TRBJ1-4, with TRBD1 matching over 9 bases. This clonotype was obtained from a man aged 50-59 years in good health. The sample was blood. CDR3 in amino acids: CASSQDGTGFRKLFF. The CDR3 DNA is TGCGCCAGCAGCCAGGACGGGACAGGGTTCCGTAAACTGTTTTTT.